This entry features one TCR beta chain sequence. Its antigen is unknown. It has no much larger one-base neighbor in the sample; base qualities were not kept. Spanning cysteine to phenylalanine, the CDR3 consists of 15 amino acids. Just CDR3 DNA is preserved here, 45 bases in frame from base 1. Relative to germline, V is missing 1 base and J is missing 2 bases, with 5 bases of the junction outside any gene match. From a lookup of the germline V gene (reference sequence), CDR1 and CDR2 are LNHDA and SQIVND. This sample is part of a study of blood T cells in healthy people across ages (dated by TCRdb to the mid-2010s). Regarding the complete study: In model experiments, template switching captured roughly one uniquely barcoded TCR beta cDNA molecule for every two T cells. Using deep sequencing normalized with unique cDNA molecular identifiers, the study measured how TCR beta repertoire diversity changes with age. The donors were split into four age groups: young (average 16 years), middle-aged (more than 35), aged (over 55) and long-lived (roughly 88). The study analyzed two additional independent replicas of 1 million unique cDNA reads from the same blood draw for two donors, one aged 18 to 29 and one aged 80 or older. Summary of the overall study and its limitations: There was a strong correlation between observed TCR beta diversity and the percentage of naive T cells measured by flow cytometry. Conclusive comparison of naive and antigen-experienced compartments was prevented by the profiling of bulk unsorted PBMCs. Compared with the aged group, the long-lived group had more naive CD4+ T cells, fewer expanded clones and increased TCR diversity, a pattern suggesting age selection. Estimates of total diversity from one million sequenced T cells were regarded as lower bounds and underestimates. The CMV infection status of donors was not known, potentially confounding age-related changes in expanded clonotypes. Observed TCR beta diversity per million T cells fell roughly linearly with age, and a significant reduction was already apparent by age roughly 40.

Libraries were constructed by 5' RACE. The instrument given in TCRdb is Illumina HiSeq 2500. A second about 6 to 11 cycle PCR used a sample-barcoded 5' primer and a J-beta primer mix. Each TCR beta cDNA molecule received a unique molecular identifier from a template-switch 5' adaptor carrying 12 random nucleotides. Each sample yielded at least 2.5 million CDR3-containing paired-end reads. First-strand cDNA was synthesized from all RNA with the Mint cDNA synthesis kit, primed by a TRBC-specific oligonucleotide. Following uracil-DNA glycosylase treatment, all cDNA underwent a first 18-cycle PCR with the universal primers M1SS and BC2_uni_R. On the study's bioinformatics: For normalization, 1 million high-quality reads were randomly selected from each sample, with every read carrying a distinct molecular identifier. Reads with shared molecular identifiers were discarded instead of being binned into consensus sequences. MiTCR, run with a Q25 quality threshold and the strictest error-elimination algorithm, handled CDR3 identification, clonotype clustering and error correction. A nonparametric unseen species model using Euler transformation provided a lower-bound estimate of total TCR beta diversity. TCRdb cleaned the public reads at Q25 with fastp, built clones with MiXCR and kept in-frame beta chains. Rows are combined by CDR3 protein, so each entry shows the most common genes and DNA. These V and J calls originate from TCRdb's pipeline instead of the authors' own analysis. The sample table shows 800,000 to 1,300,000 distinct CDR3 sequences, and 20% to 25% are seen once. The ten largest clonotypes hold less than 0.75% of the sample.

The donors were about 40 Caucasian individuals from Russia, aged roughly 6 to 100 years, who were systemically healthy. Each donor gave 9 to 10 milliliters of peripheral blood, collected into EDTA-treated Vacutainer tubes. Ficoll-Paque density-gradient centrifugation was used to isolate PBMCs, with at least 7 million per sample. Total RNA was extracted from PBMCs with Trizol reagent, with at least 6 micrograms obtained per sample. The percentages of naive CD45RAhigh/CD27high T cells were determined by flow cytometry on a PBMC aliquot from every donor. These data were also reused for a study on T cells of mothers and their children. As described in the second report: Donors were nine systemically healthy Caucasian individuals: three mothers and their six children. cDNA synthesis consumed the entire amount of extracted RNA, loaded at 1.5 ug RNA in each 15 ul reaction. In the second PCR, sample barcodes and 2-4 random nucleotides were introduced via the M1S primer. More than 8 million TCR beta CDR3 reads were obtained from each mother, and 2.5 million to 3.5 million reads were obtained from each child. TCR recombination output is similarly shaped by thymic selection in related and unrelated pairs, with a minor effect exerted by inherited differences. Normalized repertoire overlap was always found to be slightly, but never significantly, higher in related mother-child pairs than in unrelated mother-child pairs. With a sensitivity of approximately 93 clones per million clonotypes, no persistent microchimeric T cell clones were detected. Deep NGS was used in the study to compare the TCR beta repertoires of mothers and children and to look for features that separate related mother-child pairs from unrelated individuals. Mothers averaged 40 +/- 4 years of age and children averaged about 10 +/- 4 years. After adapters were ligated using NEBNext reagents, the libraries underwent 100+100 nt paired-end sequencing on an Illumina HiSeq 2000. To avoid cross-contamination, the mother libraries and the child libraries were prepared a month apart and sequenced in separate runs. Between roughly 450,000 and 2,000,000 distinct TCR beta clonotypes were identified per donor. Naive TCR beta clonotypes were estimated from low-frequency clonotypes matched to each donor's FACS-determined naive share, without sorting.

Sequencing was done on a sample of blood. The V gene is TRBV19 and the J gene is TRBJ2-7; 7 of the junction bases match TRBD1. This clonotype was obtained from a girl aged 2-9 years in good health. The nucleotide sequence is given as TGTGCCAGTAGTATAGGAAGGGACAGTACCTACGAGCAGTACTTC. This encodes CASSIGRDSTYEQYF.